This T cell receptor (beta chain) was recovered during a study of T cell responses to AZD1222 COVID-19 vaccine. Study results and limitations: In a largely white British group with more females than males, clonal diversity was possibly underestimated. Just a handful of AZD1222 recipients tested seropositive at baseline.

Looked up from germline, CDR1 is WSHSY and CDR2 is SAAADI. V lost 9 bases to trimming and J lost 4 bases; unmatched junction nucleotides: 6. The CDR3 loop spans 15 amino acids. Worth noting for this clone: What it binds is not known.

Measured with immunoSEQ multiplex PCR; TCRdb has only the in-frame clones, and not every one. The sample holds approximately 130,000 clones, 80% to 95% seen once. This sequence was found in an adult in good health. The sample was peripheral blood, taken on day 0 of AZD1222 vaccination. The chain uses TRBV10-2 and TRBJ2-1; 13 bases fit TRBD2. The CDR3 spells CASSRTSGSYNEQFF. CDR3 DNA sequence: TGCGCCAGTTCCCGGACTAGCGGGAGTTACAATGAGCAGTTCTTC.